A single T cell receptor beta chain is shown here with its context. Its target antigen remains unknown. Qualities for individual bases were not recorded, and no much larger clone is one base off. V was cut back by 5 bases and J by 5 bases, leaving a gap of 13 bases between them. Based on the germline V gene (reference sequence), the CDR1 and CDR2 sequences are SEHNR and FQNEAQ. CDR3 length: 15 amino acids, cysteine to phenylalanine. Here the CDR3 DNA is all that survives: 45 bases in frame from base 1. Healthy HIV-negative adults with no recently reported acute infections or vaccinations were included as donors. Only Caucasian adults living in Nashville, Tennessee, USA were represented among the donors. CD4+ T cells were enriched by magnetic negative selection; naive cells were then positively selected on CD45RA, and the negative fraction formed the memory subset. After blood collection by leukapheresis, PBMCs were isolated using Ficoll-Histopaque density gradient centrifugation and then cryopreserved in the vapor phase of liquid nitrogen. Purity and quantity of every magnetically sorted T cell population were checked by analytical flow cytometry. Each sorted fraction had its genomic DNA isolated and then quantified by UV absorbance on a Nanodrop 2000c.

The record originates from a study of shared clonotypes between healthy human individuals (dated by TCRdb to between 2020 and 2021). Broadly, across the study: The cohort comprised a couple of women and three men aged 18 to 49 years. Libraries were prepared and TCR repertoires were sequenced by different laboratories using diverse techniques, in order to increase sequencing depth and limit assay-specific biases. For each donor, CD4 naive and CD4 memory were each given three plates, CD8 naive was given two plates, and CD8 memory was given one plate. Leukapheresis yielded between about 0.9 and 9.5 billion PBMCs per donor. The study deeply sequenced blood TCR repertoires of about 5 healthy adults to estimate repertoire size and the extent of clonotype sharing between individuals.

On the study overall, not on this receptor specifically: The genetic and exposure-history diversity represented was limited by the small number of donors. Incomplete sequencing was indicated by rarefaction of sorted-subset datasets, despite the large sequencing depth. Sharing across several donors was observed for roughly 5% of naive CD4, around 3.5% of naive CD8, roughly 2.3% of memory CD4, and roughly 0.4% of memory CD8 clonotypes. Based on pairwise subsampling, the degree of clonotype sharing among donors was expected to be affected by sequencing depth. Sampling was limited to blood, and TCR repertoires in tissue likely differ from TCR repertoires in blood. Naive subsets generally had larger estimated clonotype richness than memory subsets. Compared with non-shared clonotypes, the clonotypes found in all four sorted-subset donors had higher generation probabilities.

Using the deep immunoSEQ assay, TCR CDR3 regions were amplified from genomic DNA by multiplex PCR. For each cell subset, the extracted genomic DNA was distributed evenly across all wells of several immunoSEQ 96-well plates, and each plate served as one replicate. For sorted subsets, each replicate PCR was loaded with 200 ng genomic DNA, equivalent to 32,000 or so T cell genomes. Purified libraries were measured with a Qubit 3.0 fluorometer, size-checked on a Bioanalyzer 2100, and measured again with the KAPA Library Quantification kit. Every immunoSEQ 96-well plate was sequenced on a dedicated single-read 150-cycle Illumina NextSeq 550 flow cell. The authors' pipeline ran thus. Because the immunoSEQ output held only junctional sequences and lacked quality scores, the filtering could not match the filtering applied to full-length reads. Sequences were annotated with PyIR, a Python wrapper for IgBLAST v1.9, and V/J genes and CDR3 were assigned using IMGT germline references. Any read was removed if the V/J assignment was weak (E-value above 1e-6), the CDR3 was missing, or the read contained stop codons, out-of-frame junctions, or ambiguous translated residues. V3J clonotypes were defined as sequences sharing the same inferred V gene, J gene, and CDR3 amino acid sequence. Percentage overlap between repertoires was computed as shared unique clonotypes divided by the size of the smaller repertoire. Richness of each repertoire was evaluated using RTK rarefaction, the Chao1 estimator, and Recon v2.1 estimates of unobserved clonotypes. Generation probabilities for all TCRbeta clonotypes obtained by the gDNA method from several donors were computed using OLGA. Not all clones reach the TCRdb copy of this immuneACCESS table, which keeps in-frame sequences only. Checked studies attribute under half of the gap to unresolved V genes and leave the rest unexplained. V, J and clone size are taken as reported in that table, and D and trimming were inferred from the DNA itself. For this sample there are millions of clones; 85% to 95% appear just once. The ten most abundant clones make up roughly 0.15% of the sample.

Here the chain combines TRBV7-9 and TRBJ1-6; D gene: possibly TRBD1, on 5 matching bases. The sample comprised naive CD4+ T cells sorted from blood. The cell subset or site label of this sample denotes: CD45RA+ positively selected. This receptor was identified in a man aged 18-30 years in good health. Here is the DNA: TGTGCCAGCAGCACCGGGACGTCTGATAATTCACCCCTCCACTTT. It is translated as CASSTGTSDNSPLHF. The entire variable domain, with the stretches around the CDR3 drawn from the reference TRBV7-9 and TRBJ1-6 proteins, is DTGVSQNPRHKITKRGQNVTFRCDPISEHNRLYWYRQTLGQGPEFLTYFQNEAQLEKSRLLSDRFSAERPKGSFSTLEIQRTEQGDSAMYLCASSTGTSDNSPLHFGNGTRLTVT.